The 29 T cell receptor beta chains below come from one sample, sequenced in a study of human T cells and chemical hapten exposure. The time point is: patch test 2, 6 weeks after DPC sensitization. Treatment described: therapeutic diphenylcyclopropenone sensitization with weekly scalp DPC. TCRdb fed the RACE reads into MiXCR, producing one record per CDR3 protein. This sample has hundreds of thousands of distinct CDR3 sequences, with about 6.3% found just once. The material was whole blood, obtained in connection with sensitization to the hapten diphenylcyclopropenone (DPC). These receptors all come from a woman aged 18-29 years with alopecia areata. Some clones in this sample may be carry-over from other donors' samples.

This clonotype was counted a few times. The chain couples TRBV5-1 to TRBJ2-3, with 13 nucleotides matching TRBD2. The V gene end was trimmed by 0 bases and the J gene end by 7 bases; junction bases not matched to a gene: 5. This CDR3 is built from 16 residues. CDR1 and CDR2 (germline): SGHRS, YFSETQ. As DNA, the CDR3 is TGCGCCAGCAGCTTGGGACTAGCGGGGGGCCTACATACGCAGTATTTT. Its protein is CASSLGLAGGLHTQYF.

The V gene is TRBV19, the J gene TRBJ2-5; 9 bases fit TRBD1. The length of the CDR3 is 15 residues. V trimming: 6 bases; J trimming: 4 bases; junction bases outside the gene matches: 9. CDR1 is LNHDA and CDR2 is SQIVND in the germline V gene (reference sequence). The chain's CDR3 is CASSAGTGSRETQYF. The CDR3, as DNA: TGTGCCAGTAGCGCCGGGACAGGGTCGCGAGAGACCCAGTACTTC.

The CDR3 region is CASRLGTDAEKLFF. DNA of the CDR3: TGTGCCAGCAGGCTCGGGACTGATGCTGAAAAACTGTTTTTT. The gene calls are TRBV12-3 or TRBV12-4 and TRBJ1-4; weak D call: TRBD1 (5 bases). The ends were cut back, 6 bases at V and 7 bases at J, with 15 bases in the middle. This CDR3 contains 14 residues.

This clonotype was counted many times. The chain employs TRBV7-2 and TRBJ2-7, with D perhaps TRBD2 (5 bases). Germline-derived CDR1 and CDR2 are SGHTA and FQGNSA. Trimming cost V 2 bases and J 0 bases, with 11 bases left between them. The CDR3 covers 15 residues. CDR3 region: CASSLKRADSYEQYF. The CDR3 nucleotides read TGTGCCAGCAGCTTAAAGAGGGCGGACTCCTACGAGCAGTACTTC.

This clonotype was counted at least ten times. V usage is TRBV6-2 or TRBV6-3 and J usage is TRBJ1-5; D is uncertain. V was clipped by 6 bases and J by 4 bases, with 13 bases between them. Germline loops: CDR1 MNHEY, CDR2 SVGEGT. The CDR3 contains 14 residues. CDR3 region: CASRTDGPNQPQHF. The CDR3 region has the DNA TGTGCCAGCAGGACCGACGGACCAAATCAGCCCCAGCATTTT.

In this sample, this clonotype turned up a few times. The V call is TRBV6-6, the J call TRBJ1-1; no clear D gene. The CDR3 is 14 amino acids. The ends were cut back, 4 bases at V and 3 bases at J, with 12 bases in the middle. Looked up from germline, CDR1 is MNHNY and CDR2 is SVGAGI (reference sequence). Here the CDR3 DNA reads TGTGCCAGCAGTTCCGGGGTGAGGGACACTGAAGCTTTCTTT. Amino acids: CASSSGVRDTEAFF.

This clonotype came up many times. The V call is TRBV21-1, the J call TRBJ2-7; TRBD1 is the table's D call, not checked against the DNA. TRBV21-1 is an annotated pseudogene. The CDR3 consists of 15 residues. CDR3 nucleotide sequence: TGTGCCATACACTCCATACTTCCGGGGGCCTACGAGCAGTACTTC. It specifies CAIHSILPGAYEQYF.

This clonotype came up a few times. J is TRBJ1-5 and V is TRBV21-1; TRBD1, the D gene given by the table, was not confirmed from the DNA. TRBV21-1 is annotated as a pseudogene. This CDR3 has 15 amino acids. CDR3 coding DNA: TGTGCCAGCAGCACCCGGTTGTGTAGCAATCAGCCCCAGCATTTT. The encoded protein is CASSTRLCSNQPQHF.

The gene calls are TRBV6-5 and TRBJ1-5; D is unclear. This CDR3 comprises 14 residues. Germline V gene sequence: CDR1 MNHEY, CDR2 SVGAGI. The germline V and J ends were trimmed by 5 bases and 0 bases, with 8 bases remaining between them. CDR3 coding DNA: TGTGCCAGCAGTCAACAAGATAGCAATCAGCCCCAGCATTTT. Amino acid sequence: CASSQQDSNQPQHF.

This clonotype was observed a few times. The chain is built from TRBV7-2 and TRBJ2-7; D may be TRBD2 (7 bases). The CDR3 has 14 amino acids. Trimming cost V 2 bases and J 5 bases, with 13 bases left between them. Germline V lookup: CDR1 SGHTA, CDR2 FQGNSA. CDR3 residues: CASSLNRAGDEQYF. In DNA form, the CDR3 reads TGTGCCAGCAGCTTAAACAGGGCGGGGGACGAGCAGTACTTC. Together with reference TRBV7-2 and TRBJ2-7, the CDR3 gives the full variable domain: GAGVSQSPSNKVTEKGKDVELRCDPISGHTALYWYRQSLGQGLEFLIYFQGNSAPDKSGLPSDRFSAERTGGSVSTLTIQRTQQEDSAVYLCASSLNRAGDEQYFGPGTRLTVT.

This clonotype appeared a few times. The rearrangement uses TRBV4-1 and TRBJ2-3; no clear D gene. This CDR3 is built from 18 residues. Trimming cost V 1 base and J 0 bases, with 17 bases left between them. Germline V lookup: CDR1 MGHRA, CDR2 YSYEKL. The CDR3 nucleotides are TGCGCCAGCAGCCAAGGCGAGGATTCGCTAATGAGCACAGATACGCAGTATTTT. It yields the protein CASSQGEDSLMSTDTQYF.

This clonotype was seen more than once but under ten times. This chain links TRBV20-1 with TRBJ1-2, with D perhaps matching TRBD1 (5 bases). The CDR3 extends over 11 amino acids. CDR1 and CDR2 (germline): DFQATT, SNEGSKA (reference sequence). V lost 7 bases and J lost 7, with 13 bases in between. The CDR3 is CSGRGALGYTF. CDR3 nucleotides: TGCAGTGGCAGAGGGGCACTTGGCTACACCTTC.

This clonotype was seen more than once but under ten times. The J gene is TRBJ2-7, the V gene TRBV11-3, with 8 bases matching TRBD2. The CDR3 runs 14 residues. Germline assignment: CDR1 SGHNT and CDR2 YENEEA. V was pared by 5 bases and J by 0 bases, with 3 bases of the junction left unmatched. CDR3 region: CASSRGGSSYEQYF. In nucleotides, the CDR3 is TGTGCCAGCAGCCGCGGGGGGAGCTCCTACGAGCAGTACTTC.

The chain carries TRBV10-3 and TRBJ2-7; D is tentatively TRBD1 or TRBD2 (5 bases each). The CDR3 spans 12 residues. Germline V gene lookup returns CDR1 ENHRY and CDR2 SYGVKD. Trimming stripped 4 bases from V and 5 bases from J, with 9 bases between. The chain's CDR3 is CAISVRGDEQYF. Written as DNA, the CDR3 is TGTGCCATCAGTGTCCGAGGGGACGAGCAGTACTTC.

The chain joins TRBV4-2 to TRBJ2-2, with D possibly TRBD1 on 6 matching bases. Germline CDR1 LGHNA, CDR2 YNFKEQ. The CDR3 spans 19 residues. V was trimmed by 0 bases and J by 0 bases, leaving 17 bases between them. The CDR3: CASSQDLFRTAPNTGELFF. For the CDR3, the DNA is TGTGCCAGCAGCCAAGATCTGTTCAGGACAGCGCCGAACACCGGGGAGCTGTTTTTT.

This clonotype was found many times. The rearrangement joins TRBV2 to TRBJ2-1; D not resolved. CDR3 length equals 12 residues. CDR1 is SNHLY, CDR2 FYNNEI, per germline. Trimming took 4 bases from V and 7 from J, leaving 8 bases between them. The CDR3 DNA reads as TGTGCCAGCAGTGTGGAGCAGAATGAGCAGTTCTTC. Its translation: CASSVEQNEQFF.

This clonotype was seen many times. This chain uses TRBV7-3 with TRBJ2-5; a weak D match, TRBD1 (6 bases). The germline V gene encodes CDR1 SGHTA and CDR2 FQGTGA. The CDR3 runs to 15 residues. V lost 4 bases and J lost 3, with 15 bases in between. The CDR3 reads CASSWSGTKEETQYF. The CDR3 DNA reads TGTGCCAGCAGCTGGTCCGGGACAAAAGAAGAGACCCAGTACTTC.

The rearrangement uses TRBV6-5 and TRBJ2-3; the match to TRBD1 covers 9 bases. CDR1 MNHEY and CDR2 SVGAGI come from the germline V gene. The CDR3 contains 17 residues. V shed 0 bases, J shed 1 base, and the junction held 5 bases outside the gene matches. The CDR3 loop is CASSYSFTGGGTDTQYF. The CDR3 DNA reads as TGTGCCAGCAGTTACTCGTTTACAGGGGGCGGCACAGATACGCAGTATTTT.

The CDR3 DNA reads as TGTGCCAGCAGCAGGGGAAGCGAGACCCAGTACTTC. Encoded protein: CASSRGSETQYF. The chain is built from TRBV6-5 and TRBJ2-5; tentative D call: TRBD1 (6 bases). The CDR3 spans 12 residues. Per germline, CDR1 MNHEY and CDR2 SVGAGI. Trimming cost V 6 bases and J 5 bases, with 10 bases left between them.

This clonotype came up many times. The chain employs TRBV5-1 and TRBJ1-2; D is unclear. CDR1 and CDR2 (germline): SGHRS, YFSETQ. V lost 2 bases, J lost 0 bases, and 8 bases lay in between. This CDR3 spans 14 amino acids. In nucleotides, the CDR3 is TGCGCCAGCAGCTTTCCGGGAGCTAACTATGGCTACACCTTC. Translation: CASSFPGANYGYTF.

This clonotype has more than one count but fewer than ten. This sequence joins TRBV4-3 and TRBJ2-2; weak D call: TRBD1 (5 bases). The CDR3 runs to 15 residues. Germline V gene data show CDR1 as LGHNA and CDR2 as YSLEER. Trimming took off 1 base at V and 6 bases at J, with 12 bases between the two ends. The CDR3 here is CASSQAVGRAGELFF. CDR3 nucleotides: TGCGCCAGCAGCCAAGCGGTAGGCAGGGCCGGGGAGCTGTTTTTT.

This clonotype showed up just a few times. This chain uses TRBV29-1 with TRBJ2-2; D is ambiguous. The CDR3 is made up of 15 amino acids. V was clipped by 3 bases and J by 1 base, with 12 bases between them. CDR1 and CDR2 from the germline V gene are SQVTM and ANQGSEA. The CDR3: CSVEAVSKNTGELFF. The CDR3 nucleotides read TGCAGCGTTGAGGCGGTCAGCAAGAACACCGGGGAGCTGTTTTTT.

The chain is built from TRBV15 and TRBJ1-5, with D possibly TRBD1 on 6 matching bases. V dropped 8 bases and J dropped 2 bases, with 10 bases sitting between them. Germline values: CDR1 LNHNV, CDR2 YYDKDF (reference sequence). The CDR3 consists of 13 residues. Here the CDR3 reads CATGGRGNQPQHF. The CDR3 coding sequence is TGTGCCACCGGGGGCAGAGGCAATCAGCCCCAGCATTTT.

The V call is TRBV7-9, the J call TRBJ2-3; TRBD1 might be the D (5 bases). Trimming removed 1 base from V and 2 bases from J, with 10 bases in between. Per the germline V gene, CDR1 is SEHNR and CDR2 is FQNEAQ (reference sequence). The CDR3 is 15 residues long. The CDR3 region has the DNA TGTGCCAGCAGCTTAGGACAGCTACACACAGATACGCAGTATTTT. This codes for CASSLGQLHTDTQYF.

The V gene is TRBV13, the J gene TRBJ2-3; D possibly corresponds to TRBD1 (5 bases). Trimming left V 2 bases short and J 5 bases short, with 20 bases between. The germline V gene has CDR1 PRHDT and CDR2 FYEKMQ (reference sequence). This CDR3 comprises 17 residues. CDR3 bases: TGTGCCAGCAGCTTACCCCCGCGGACAAGGCTGGGAGATACGCAGTATTTT. Amino acid sequence: CASSLPPRTRLGDTQYF.

A remark on this clonotype: Possible read error: a much larger clone is one base away. V gene TRBV6-5 combines with J gene TRBJ2-7; 11 nucleotides align to TRBD2. The V segment lost 2 bases and the J segment 4 bases; nucleotides outside the gene matches: 4. The CDR3 has 15 residues. Germline assignment: CDR1 MNHEY and CDR2 SVGAGI. The CDR3 sequence: CASSYVRTSGYEQYF. In DNA form, the CDR3 reads TGTGCCAGCAGTTACGTTAGGACTAGCGGGTACGAGCAGTACTTC.

This clonotype was observed a few times. This chain joins TRBV6-1 and TRBJ1-2; D ambiguous. The germline CDR1 and CDR2 sequences are MNHNS and SASEGT. With 7 bases removed from V and 5 bases from J, the gap between germline ends came to 26 bases. The CDR3 has 17 residues. CDR3 sequence (DNA): TGTGCCAGCATACCGGAGAGGCACAGCCTAACCCTATATGGCTACACCTTC. Its translation: CASIPERHSLTLYGYTF.

This clonotype was counted only a few times. V usage is TRBV6-2 or TRBV6-3 and J usage is TRBJ1-2; possibly TRBD1 for D (6 bases). CDR1 and CDR2 from the germline V gene are MNHEY and SVGEGT. The CDR3 is 15 residues long. Deletions cut 7 bases from V and 8 bases from J, with 23 bases between. The CDR3 loop is CASTWDQGLVDGYTF. The CDR3 DNA follows: TGTGCCAGCACTTGGGACCAGGGGCTAGTGGACGGCTACACCTTC.

A few counts support this clonotype. This chain uses TRBV20-1 with TRBJ2-3, with TRBD2 identical over 10 bases. The CDR3 loop spans 15 amino acids. Germline trimming cut 4 bases from V and 0 bases from J; bases unmatched to any gene: 4. Germline lookup yields CDR1 DFQATT and CDR2 SNEGSKA (reference sequence). CDR3 nucleotides: TGCAGTGCTATAGTAGCGGGGGGTAGCACAGATACGCAGTATTTT. This codes for CSAIVAGGSTDTQYF.